The rows below give T cell receptor beta chains drawn from one sample of a study of blood T cells in healthy people across ages. TCRdb re-analysed the 5' RACE reads in MiXCR, keeping a single row per CDR3 protein. The sample contains roughly 2 million distinct CDR3 sequences, around half of which appear only once. The sequencing input was blood. These receptor sequences come from a woman aged 40-49 years in good health. CDR3s include the opening cysteine and the closing phenylalanine or tryptophan. The order of the fields is V gene, J gene, CDR3 protein.

V: TRBV2; J: TRBJ2-1; CDR3: CVSNRDRTNNEQFF
V: TRBV4-1; J: TRBJ1-2; CDR3: CASSQLDRGGYGYTF
V: TRBV4-3; J: TRBJ2-3; CDR3: CASSRVAGHTDTQYF
V: TRBV20-1; J: -; CDR3: CSARDRRRTSGGAYYEQYF
V: TRBV27; J: TRBJ2-3; CDR3: CASSLSVTSTDTQYF
V: TRBV7-9; J: TRBJ2-3; CDR3: CASSSTGGKIDTQYF
V: TRBV29-1; J: TRBJ1-4; CDR3: CSVGNSPATNEKLFF
V: TRBV4-1; J: TRBJ1-6; CDR3: CASSQARGDRGQYNSPLHF
V: TRBV3-1; J: TRBJ2-3; CDR3: CASSQDLVRASDFSTDTQYF
V: TRBV6-5; J: -; CDR3: CASSYSSPTGGANYNEQYF
V: TRBV28; J: TRBJ2-4; CDR3: CASSQIHRGRDIQYF
V: TRBV12-3/TRBV12-4; J: TRBJ2-3; CDR3: CASSLWDRVDTQYF
V: TRBV4-3; J: TRBJ1-2; CDR3: CASSQVLGVGYGYTF
V: TRBV5-1; J: TRBJ2-7; CDR3: CASRPHSSYEQYF
V: TRBV7-2; J: TRBJ1-5; CDR3: CASSLAEGRQPQHF
V: TRBV20-1; J: TRBJ2-3; CDR3: CSARTRQGRTDTQYF
V: TRBV7-2; J: TRBJ2-6; CDR3: CASSPNPTGVLSGANVLTF
V: TRBV12-3/TRBV12-4; J: TRBJ2-3; CDR3: CASFPSGGGDTQYF
V: TRBV3-1; J: TRBJ2-5; CDR3: CASSRYLRGSSQETQYF
V: TRBV15; J: TRBJ2-3; CDR3: CATSRGGTSGVSTDTQYF
V: TRBV29-1; J: TRBJ1-4; CDR3: CSVGTEGEKLFF
V: TRBV6-5; J: TRBJ2-3; CDR3: CASSYSPTRDTQYF
V: TRBV9; J: TRBJ2-7; CDR3: CASSDLAGSSNEQYF
V: TRBV7-9; J: TRBJ2-3; CDR3: CASSLGGQRRDTQYF
V: TRBV3-1; J: TRBJ2-6; CDR3: CASSQAPVSGANVLTF
V: TRBV24-1; J: TRBJ2-3; CDR3: CATSDWTGDTDTQYF
V: TRBV9; J: TRBJ2-1; CDR3: CASRKGLAGNEQFF